The rows below give T cell receptor beta chains drawn from one sample of a study of blood T cells in healthy people across ages. MiXCR, run by TCRdb on the 5' RACE reads, gives a single entry per CDR3 protein. The sample holds around 850,000 distinct CDR3 sequences, under 40% seen once. Sequencing input: blood. The receptors were gathered from a man between 18 and 29 years old in good health. Each CDR3 is given with its conserved first and last residue. Fields, in order: J gene, V gene, CDR3 protein.

J gene: TRBJ2-6
V gene: TRBV7-9
CDR3 protein: CASSARLLSSSGANVLTF

J gene: -
V gene: TRBV5-6
CDR3 protein: CASSLGGVEQYF

J gene: TRBJ2-2
V gene: TRBV4-3
CDR3 protein: CASSQEGAGTGELFF

J gene: TRBJ1-5
V gene: TRBV6-2/TRBV6-3
CDR3 protein: CASRPSGQGNQPQHF

J gene: TRBJ2-7
V gene: TRBV20-1
CDR3 protein: CSARKGLAGARLNEQYF

J gene: TRBJ1-1
V gene: TRBV6-5
CDR3 protein: CASSYSRTVNTEAFF

J gene: TRBJ2-1
V gene: TRBV7-9
CDR3 protein: CASRPPGSSYNEQFF

J gene: TRBJ1-6
V gene: TRBV28
CDR3 protein: CASSSADRGLNSPLHF

J gene: TRBJ2-6
V gene: TRBV12-3/TRBV12-4
CDR3 protein: CASSVSGANALTF

J gene: TRBJ2-2
V gene: TRBV4-3
CDR3 protein: CASSQETGHLTGELFF

J gene: TRBJ1-2
V gene: TRBV7-2
CDR3 protein: CASSLVQNYGYTF

J gene: TRBJ2-3
V gene: TRBV9
CDR3 protein: CASSVEGATDTQYF

J gene: TRBJ1-4
V gene: TRBV15
CDR3 protein: CATSLTANNEKLFF

J gene: TRBJ2-5
V gene: TRBV5-1
CDR3 protein: CASSFEQSMKTQYF

J gene: TRBJ2-1
V gene: TRBV24-1
CDR3 protein: CATSDLRGEANEQFF

J gene: TRBJ1-6
V gene: TRBV10-3
CDR3 protein: CAISDGTGGPAGNSPLHF

J gene: TRBJ1-2
V gene: TRBV29-1
CDR3 protein: CSVEAGYTF

J gene: TRBJ1-2
V gene: TRBV3-1
CDR3 protein: CASGLNVGGYTF

J gene: TRBJ2-1
V gene: TRBV20-1
CDR3 protein: CSATYSIGTLDNNEQFF

J gene: TRBJ2-3
V gene: TRBV5-1
CDR3 protein: CASSHMTESTDTQYF

J gene: TRBJ2-1
V gene: TRBV10-3
CDR3 protein: CASGGQGAYEQFF

J gene: TRBJ2-1
V gene: TRBV20-1
CDR3 protein: CSASPGQGYEQFF

J gene: TRBJ1-2
V gene: TRBV11-2
CDR3 protein: CASSLAEEDGYTF

J gene: TRBJ2-7
V gene: TRBV9
CDR3 protein: CASSPRRDKGEQYF

J gene: TRBJ1-4
V gene: TRBV20-1
CDR3 protein: CNARMGNVGEKLFF

J gene: TRBJ2-7
V gene: TRBV20-1
CDR3 protein: CSAPPSGGPYEQYF

J gene: TRBJ2-7
V gene: TRBV7-2
CDR3 protein: CASSRSSNEQYF

J gene: TRBJ2-3
V gene: TRBV5-1
CDR3 protein: CASSLMGGDTQYF

J gene: TRBJ1-4
V gene: TRBV10-3
CDR3 protein: CAIRPGTATNEKLFF

J gene: TRBJ2-7
V gene: TRBV4-1
CDR3 protein: CASSNTGTIGGEQYF

J gene: TRBJ2-1
V gene: TRBV10-3
CDR3 protein: CAIRTTGAPEQFF

J gene: TRBJ2-1
V gene: TRBV5-1
CDR3 protein: CASSLQNEQFF

J gene: TRBJ1-2
V gene: TRBV10-3
CDR3 protein: CAISEFLGGNYGYTF

J gene: TRBJ2-1
V gene: TRBV27
CDR3 protein: CASSREGLSYNEQFF

J gene: TRBJ1-2
V gene: TRBV18
CDR3 protein: CASSPGTGNGYTF

J gene: TRBJ2-7
V gene: TRBV12-3/TRBV12-4
CDR3 protein: CASSLELAAHSYNEQYF

J gene: TRBJ1-1
V gene: TRBV7-9
CDR3 protein: CASSPPGEAFF

J gene: TRBJ1-5
V gene: TRBV5-1
CDR3 protein: CASTCRGYVGNQPQHF

J gene: TRBJ2-5
V gene: TRBV27
CDR3 protein: CASSPELADQETQYF

J gene: TRBJ1-1
V gene: TRBV12-3/TRBV12-4
CDR3 protein: CASSLGLRSREAFF

J gene: TRBJ2-1
V gene: TRBV12-3/TRBV12-4
CDR3 protein: CTNCPSWDLLAFF

J gene: TRBJ1-3
V gene: TRBV13
CDR3 protein: CASSVRQGKGNTIYF

J gene: TRBJ1-2
V gene: TRBV5-4
CDR3 protein: CASSLEHGYTF

J gene: TRBJ2-7
V gene: TRBV6-2/TRBV6-3
CDR3 protein: CASSLIGSSYEQYF

J gene: TRBJ2-7
V gene: TRBV7-9
CDR3 protein: CASSHPWDRGWHEQYF

J gene: TRBJ1-4
V gene: TRBV11-1
CDR3 protein: CASSRTGENEKLFF

J gene: TRBJ2-1
V gene: TRBV3-1
CDR3 protein: CASSQGTSGSSYNEQFF

J gene: TRBJ2-7
V gene: TRBV20-1
CDR3 protein: CSARSLSGVNYEQYF